A single sample gave rise to the 27 T cell receptor beta chains below, sequenced in a study of CD8+CD57+ T cells in acquired aplastic anemia. Using genomic DNA as the template, TCR beta VDJ and CDR3 profiling was carried out. Using its own MiXCR run on the reads, TCRdb lists one record per CDR3 protein. Of roughly 80,000 distinct CDR3 sequences listed, about 45% were seen once; the top ten hold approximately 60%. Material: sorted CD4+, CD8+, or CD8+CD57+ T cells (not recorded which) from PBMCs. These receptors came from a human donor in good health, serving as a control.

The chain joins TRBV5-1 to TRBJ1-2; D gene ambiguous. Trimming left V 3 bases short and J 1 base short, with 16 bases between. CDR3 length: 16 residues. Germline assignment: CDR1 SGHRS and CDR2 YFSETQ. Here the CDR3 DNA reads TGCGCCAGCAGCTGGTCAGGAGAACGAAGTAACTATGGCTACACCTTC. Amino acid sequence: CASSWSGERSNYGYTF.

This clonotype was counted at least ten times. CDR3 loop: CASSGVDYFGAFF. As DNA, the CDR3 is TGTGCCAGCAGCGGAGTTGACTACTTCGGGGCTTTCTTT. The chain links TRBV7-9 to TRBJ1-1; D unresolved. Germline CDR1 is SEHNR and CDR2 is FQNEAQ (reference sequence). The CDR3 length is 13 residues. V was trimmed by 5 bases and J by 11 bases, leaving 18 bases between them.

This clonotype has just a few counts. The chain joins TRBV6-1 to TRBJ2-7, with TRBD2 identical over 11 bases. J gave up 2 bases and V 6 bases, and 9 bases lay outside the gene matches. The CDR3 is 16 residues long. The V gene's germline CDR1 is MNHNS and CDR2 SASEGT. The CDR3 sequence is CASSSMIAGGTYEQYF. CDR3 nucleotide sequence: TGTGCCAGCAGCTCGATGATAGCGGGGGGGACCTACGAGCAGTACTTC.

This clonotype was counted only a few times. V usage is TRBV12-3 or TRBV12-4 and J usage is TRBJ1-4; D gene unclear. The V end was cut by 3 bases, the J end by 7 bases, with 6 bases between. This CDR3 contains 12 residues. The CDR3 region is CASSLGGEKLFF. For the CDR3, the DNA is TGTGCCAGCAGTTTGGGTGGTGAAAAACTGTTTTTT.

This clonotype was observed at least ten times. CDR3 in amino acids: CASSESIDPPSQYF. CDR3 DNA sequence: TGCGCCAGCAGTGAGTCGATTGACCCACCTAGTCAGTATTTT. This rearrangement joins TRBV10-1 to TRBJ2-3; D is undetermined. CDR1 is WNHNN, CDR2 SYGVQD, per germline (reference sequence). Trimming removed 0 bases at V and 12 bases at J, with 16 bases between. The CDR3 consists of 14 residues.

The chain combines TRBV6-5 with TRBJ1-1; D gene uncertain. The V gene lost 2 bases and the J gene lost 7 bases, with 8 bases spanning the gap. The CDR3 totals 12 residues. Germline-derived CDR1 and CDR2 are MNHEY and SVGAGI. The CDR3 reads CASSYGGNEAFF. The DNA for the CDR3 is TGTGCCAGCAGTTACGGAGGGAATGAAGCTTTCTTT.

This chain links TRBV15 with TRBJ2-6, with no clear D. The CDR3 covers 14 residues. V was shortened by 3 bases and J by 0 bases, with 3 bases between the two germline ends. Per the germline V gene, CDR1 is LNHNV and CDR2 is YYDKDF (reference sequence). The CDR3 sequence: CATSSDSGANVLTF. Written as DNA, the CDR3 is TGTGCCACCAGCAGTGACTCTGGGGCCAACGTCCTGACTTTC.

This clonotype showed up many times. This chain links TRBV10-3 with TRBJ1-2; 8 nucleotides align to TRBD1. This CDR3 is 12 amino acids long. Germline values: CDR1 ENHRY, CDR2 SYGVKD. Germline trimming cut 9 bases from V and 1 base from J; bases unmatched to any gene: 1. CDR3: CAIGTGNYGYTF. CDR3 in DNA: TGTGCCATAGGGACAGGTAACTATGGCTACACCTTC.

This clonotype was counted many times. The CDR3 DNA reads TGTGCCATCCAGGGGGGGTACAATGAGCAGTTCTTC. Its protein product is CAIQGGYNEQFF. The chain employs TRBV10-3 and TRBJ2-1, with D perhaps being TRBD1 or TRBD2 (7 bases each). CDR3 length: 12 residues. V lost 8 bases, J lost 4 bases, and 9 bases lay in between. Germline CDR1 ENHRY, CDR2 SYGVKD.

This clonotype was seen ten or more times. V is TRBV5-1 and J is TRBJ2-7; D call uncertain. The CDR3 contains 13 residues. V dropped 5 bases and J dropped 4 bases, with 13 bases sitting between them. CDR1 and CDR2 (germline): SGHRS, YFSETQ. CDR3 region: CASSSGMGYEQYF. CDR3 DNA sequence: TGCGCCAGCAGTTCTGGGATGGGTTACGAGCAGTACTTC.

This clonotype has more than one count but fewer than ten. V gene TRBV6-1 combines with J gene TRBJ1-5; D is unresolved. This CDR3 has 15 amino acids. V was pared by 2 bases and J by 1 base, with 9 bases between. The germline CDR1 and CDR2 sequences are MNHNS and SASEGT. As DNA, the CDR3 is TGTGCCAGCAGTGAATTAACCTCAAGCAATCAGCCCCAGCATTTT. As protein: CASSELTSSNQPQHF.

This clonotype was detected only once. This sequence may be a read error, since a much larger clone differs from it by one base. This chain connects TRBV13 to TRBJ1-2, with TRBD1 as a possible D gene (6 bases). Germline V gene lookup returns CDR1 PRHDT and CDR2 FYEKMQ (reference sequence). CDR3 size: 16 residues. This CDR3 is CASGLGAGHPNYGYTF. CDR3 coding DNA: TGTGCCAGCGGCTTAGGCGCGGGACATCCTAACTATGGCTACACCTTC.

The chain links TRBV10-3 to TRBJ2-5; weak D call: TRBD2 (5 bases). Trimming stripped 4 bases from V and 0 bases from J, with 18 bases between. Per the germline V gene, CDR1 is ENHRY and CDR2 is SYGVKD. The CDR3 totals 17 residues. CDR3 sequence: CAISGSEAAQYQETQYF. The CDR3, as DNA: TGTGCCATCAGTGGGTCGGAGGCTGCCCAGTACCAAGAGACCCAGTACTTC.

This clonotype has ten or more counts. The chain combines TRBV25-1 with TRBJ2-3, with 7 bases fitting TRBD2. The J segment lost 5 bases and the V segment lost 8 bases, leaving 13 bases of the junction unmatched. Germline V gene data show CDR1 as MGHDK and CDR2 as SYGVNS. The CDR3 totals 15 residues. In DNA form, the CDR3 reads TGTGCCAGCTCACCTCTTGGTCGGGGGGAAGATACGCAGTATTTT. Encoded protein: CASSPLGRGEDTQYF.

The gene calls are TRBV10-3 and TRBJ2-7; 8 bases line up with TRBD1. The germline CDR1 and CDR2 sequences are ENHRY and SYGVKD. V was clipped by 6 bases and J by 5 bases; unmatched bases: 12. CDR3 length: 15 amino acids. CDR3 nucleotide sequence: TGTGCCATCAGGTGGACGGACAGGGACATCAACGAGCAGTACTTC. Its translation is CAIRWTDRDINEQYF.

Of note for this clonotype: The junction differs from germline at one of its ends, possibly a read error. The chain has TRBV29-1 and TRBJ2-3; TRBD2 agrees at 7 bases. The CDR3 has 17 amino acids. Germline loops: CDR1 SQVTM, CDR2 ANQGSEA. CDR3 loop: CSVEGLAASGNTDTRYF. CDR3 in DNA: TGCAGCGTTGAGGGGCTAGCGGCTAGCGGAAACACAGATACGCGGTATTTT.

The V gene is TRBV19, the J gene TRBJ1-5; D ambiguous. Germline V lookup: CDR1 LNHDA, CDR2 SQIVND (reference sequence). V was clipped by 1 base and J by 6 bases, with 4 bases between them. The CDR3 is 12 amino acids. The CDR3 loop reads CASSIAAQPQHF. The CDR3 DNA is TGTGCCAGTAGTATAGCCGCTCAGCCCCAGCATTTT.

At least ten counts were recorded for this clonotype. The V gene is TRBV6-2 or TRBV6-3, the J gene TRBJ2-7; the D call may be TRBD1 or TRBD2 (5 bases each). Per germline, CDR1 MNHEY and CDR2 SVGEGT. Deletions cut 3 bases from V and 2 bases from J, with 8 bases between. The CDR3 has 13 amino acids. CDR3 sequence: CASSYGDAYEQYF. The DNA of the CDR3 is TGTGCCAGCAGTTATGGGGACGCCTACGAGCAGTACTTC.

This clonotype was found many times. The V gene is TRBV4-1, the J gene TRBJ2-7; TRBD2 is a possible D gene (7 bases). CDR1 and CDR2 from the germline V gene are MGHRA and YSYEKL. The CDR3 is 14 amino acids. V was trimmed by 0 bases and J by 7 bases, leaving 13 bases between them. The CDR3 nucleotides read TGCGCCAGCAGCCAAGATCGGGGGGCAGTTGAGCAGTACTTC. Translation gives CASSQDRGAVEQYF.

The chain links TRBV25-1 to TRBJ1-1; D not certain. The ends were cut back, 4 bases at V and 0 bases at J, with 15 bases in the middle. The CDR3 totals 16 residues. In germline, CDR1 is MGHDK, CDR2 SYGVNS. CDR3 protein: CASSALAGEMNTEAFF. The CDR3 DNA sequence: TGTGCCAGCAGTGCCCTAGCGGGAGAGATGAACACTGAAGCTTTCTTT.

The chain employs TRBV7-9 and TRBJ1-6, with TRBD1 identical over 9 bases. CDR3 length: 15 amino acids. J lost 10 bases, V lost 4 bases, and 8 bases had no gene match. Germline V lookup: CDR1 SEHNR, CDR2 FQNEAQ (reference sequence). The CDR3 is CASSSPDRGASPLHF. The CDR3 DNA reads as TGTGCCAGCAGCTCGCCGGACAGGGGAGCCTCACCCCTCCACTTT. The whole variable domain, remainder taken from reference TRBV7-9 and TRBJ1-6, is DTGVSQNPRHKITKRGQNVTFRCDPISEHNRLYWYRQTLGQGPEFLTYFQNEAQLEKSRLLSDRFSAERPKGSFSTLEIQRTEQGDSAMYLCASSSPDRGASPLHFGNGTRLTVT.

The chain links TRBV19 to TRBJ1-1; D is ambiguous. The CDR3 loop spans 14 amino acids. Trimming took off 1 base at V and 2 bases at J, with 8 bases between the two ends. Germline CDR1 reads LNHDA; CDR2 reads SQIVND (reference sequence). The CDR3 region is CASSIAPGNTEAFF. DNA for the CDR3: TGTGCCAGTAGTATAGCCCCAGGAAACACTGAAGCTTTCTTT. Combining the CDR3 with reference TRBV19 and TRBJ1-1 gives the whole variable domain DGGITQSPKYLFRKEGQNVTLSCEQNLNHDAMYWYRQDPGQGLRLIYYSQIVNDFQKGDIAEGYSVSREKKESFPLTVTSAQKNPTAFYLCASSIAPGNTEAFFGQGTRLTVV.

The rearrangement links TRBV20-1 to TRBJ2-3, with D perhaps matching TRBD2 (7 bases). The V gene's germline CDR1 is DFQATT and CDR2 SNEGSKA (reference sequence). V gave up 3 bases and J gave up 13 bases, with 11 bases separating them. The CDR3 loop spans 10 amino acids. The CDR3 nucleotides are TGCAGTGCTAGGCGGGGGCTGGAGTATTTT. Residues: CSARRGLEYF.

The chain joins TRBV19 to TRBJ2-3, with TRBD2 matching 9 bases. The CDR3 is 16 amino acids. V gave up 3 bases and J gave up 1 base; unmatched junction bases: 5. From germline, CDR1 is LNHDA and CDR2 SQIVND (reference sequence). This CDR3 is CASSIGSGGRTDTQYF. CDR3 DNA sequence: TGTGCCAGTAGTATCGGTAGCGGGGGCCGCACAGATACGCAGTATTTT.

J is TRBJ2-7 and V is TRBV13; no reliable D call. The germline V and J ends were trimmed by 7 bases and 0 bases, with 16 bases remaining between them. CDR3 length equals 15 residues. Germline V gene lookup returns CDR1 PRHDT and CDR2 FYEKMQ (reference sequence). The CDR3: CASNEYGQGSYEQYF. CDR3 sequence (DNA): TGTGCCAGCAATGAATATGGGCAAGGCTCCTACGAGCAGTACTTC.

The chain joins TRBV7-3 to TRBJ2-1, with TRBD2 matching over 8 bases. The V and J ends lost 4 bases and 4 bases, in that order; junction bases with no gene match: 3. The CDR3 covers 14 residues. Germline CDR1 SGHTA, CDR2 FQGTGA. DNA for the CDR3: TGTGCCAGCAGCTCAGCGGGGGCATACAATGAGCAGTTCTTC. Its translation is CASSSAGAYNEQFF. Filled out from reference TRBV7-3 and TRBJ2-1, the complete variable domain reads GAGVSQTPSNKVTEKGKYVELRCDPISGHTALYWYRQSLGQGPEFLIYFQGTGAADDSGLPNDRFFAVRPEGSVSTLKIQRTERGDSAVYLCASSSAGAYNEQFFGPGTRLTVL.

This clonotype was seen a handful of times. The chain employs TRBV2 and TRBJ2-1, with 8 bases that match TRBD1. CDR1 is SNHLY, CDR2 FYNNEI, per germline. The CDR3 runs 17 residues. Trimming took 7 bases from V and 0 from J; bases not matched to a gene: 11. DNA for the CDR3: TGTGCCAGCAAAGGGGGGCAGGGGGCGAGCTCCTACAATGAGCAGTTCTTC. Amino acids: CASKGGQGASSYNEQFF.